This T cell receptor beta chain was recorded in a study of T cells in localized non-small cell lung cancer. Study-wide points: Uninvolved adjacent lung had higher T cell clonality than tumor and all other tissues.

Using immunoSEQ multiplex PCR, the repertoire was profiled, and TCRdb retains in-frame clones only, with some absent. The sample yields approximately 1,500 clones, 20% to 25% seen once. The CDR3 has 14 residues. Germline CDR1 MNHGY, CDR2 SAAAGT. The V end was cut by 6 bases, the J end by 4 bases, with 15 bases between. About this clone itself: Its target is unknown.

The sequence came from a man aged 40 to 75 with stage III squamous cell lung carcinoma. The chain uses TRBV6-8 and TRBJ1-2, with D possibly matching TRBD1 (5 bases). The sample was lung tumor tissue, taken before any cancer treatment. CDR3 DNA sequence: TGTGCCAGCAGCCCCCGACAGCCGCTCTATGGCTACACCTTC. Amino acid sequence: CASSPRQPLYGYTF.